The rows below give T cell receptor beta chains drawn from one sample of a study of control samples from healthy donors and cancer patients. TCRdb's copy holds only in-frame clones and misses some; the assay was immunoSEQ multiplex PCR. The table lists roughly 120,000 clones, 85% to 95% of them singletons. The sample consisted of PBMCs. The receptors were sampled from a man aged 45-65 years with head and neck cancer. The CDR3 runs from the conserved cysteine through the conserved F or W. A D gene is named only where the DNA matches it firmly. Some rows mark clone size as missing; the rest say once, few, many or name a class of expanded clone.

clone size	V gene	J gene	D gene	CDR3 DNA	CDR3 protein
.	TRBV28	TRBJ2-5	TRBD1	TGTGCCAGCAGTTTAGGGGTAGGGGGACAGGCCTTCGCGGCCCAGTACTTC	CASSLGVGGQAFAAQYF
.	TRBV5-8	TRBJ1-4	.	TGTGCCAGCAGCTCCAAGGGAAGAGAAAAACTGTTTTTT	CASSSKGREKLFF
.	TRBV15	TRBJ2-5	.	TGTGCCACCAGCAGGGGGCCCGGGGGCCAAGAGACCCAGTACTTC	CATSRGPGGQETQYF
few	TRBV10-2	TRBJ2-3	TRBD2	TGCGCCAGCAGTGGGTATAGCGGGGGGGCCTCGGATACGCAGTATTTT	CASSGYSGGASDTQYF
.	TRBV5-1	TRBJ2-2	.	TGCGCCAGCACCCAAGGGCAGCTGAACACCGGGGAGCTGTTTTTT	CASTQGQLNTGELFF
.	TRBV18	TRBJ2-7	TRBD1	TGTGCCAGCTCTCTACAGGGGGCCTACGAGCAGTACTTC	CASSLQGAYEQYF
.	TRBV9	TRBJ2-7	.	TGTGCCAGCAGCGGACCTCGTGCGGGGCTCGAGCAGTACTTC	CASSGPRAGLEQYF
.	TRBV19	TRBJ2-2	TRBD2	TGTGCCAGTAGTAAGGGACTAGCGGGTAACACCGGGGAGCTGTTTTTT	CASSKGLAGNTGELFF
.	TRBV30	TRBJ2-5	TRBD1	TGTGCCTGGGGACAGGGTAAGGAGACCCAGTACTTC	CAWGQGKETQYF
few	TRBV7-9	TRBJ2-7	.	TGTGCCAGCAGCTTACGATTAGTAACCGCGAATGTGGAGCAGTACTTC	CASSLRLVTANVEQYF
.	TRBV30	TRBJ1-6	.	TGTGCCTGGAGTATCGCAGGGGCAGGGACGAATTCACCCCTCCACTTT	CAWSIAGAGTNSPLHF
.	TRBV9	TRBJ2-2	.	TGTGCCAGCAGCCCTCTGGGAGCGCTGAACACCGGGGAGCTGTTTTTT	CASSPLGALNTGELFF
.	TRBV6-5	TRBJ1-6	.	TGTGCCAGCAGTACCGACCCGAATTCACCCCTCCACTTT	CASSTDPNSPLHF
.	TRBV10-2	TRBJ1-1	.	TGCGCCAGTAGCGAACGATGGACTGAAGCTTTCTTT	CASSERWTEAFF
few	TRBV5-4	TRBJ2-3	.	TGTGCCAGCAGCTTGCCGACCGATACGCAGTATTTT	CASSLPTDTQYF
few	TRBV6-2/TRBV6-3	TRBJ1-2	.	TGTGCCAGCAGCCTTTGGGGCTATGGCTACACCTTC	CASSLWGYGYTF
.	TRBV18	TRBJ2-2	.	TGTGCCAGCTCACCCACAGGGAACACCGGGGAGCTGTTTTTT	CASSPTGNTGELFF
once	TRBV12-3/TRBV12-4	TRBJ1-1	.	TGTGCCAGCAGTCCACAGGGATACACTGAAGCTTTCTTT	CASSPQGYTEAFF
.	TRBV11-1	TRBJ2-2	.	TGTGCCAGCAGCCCGCGGTGGGGGCCCGGGGAGCTGTTTTTT	CASSPRWGPGELFF
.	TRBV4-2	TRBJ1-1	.	TGTGCCAGCAGCCACCCTATATCACAGGGAGGGACTGAAGCTTTCTTT	CASSHPISQGGTEAFF
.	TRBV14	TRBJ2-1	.	TGTGCCAGCAGCCAAGGCAGGGCGAGGAATGAGCAGTTCTTC	CASSQGRARNEQFF
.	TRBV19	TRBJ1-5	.	TGTGCCAGTAGTATAGGGCCCAATTCCAATCAGCCCCAGCATTTT	CASSIGPNSNQPQHF
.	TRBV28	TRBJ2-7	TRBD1	TGTGCCAGCAGTTCCTCCGGGACAGGGTTATACGAGCAGTACTTC	CASSSSGTGLYEQYF
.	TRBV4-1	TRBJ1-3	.	TGCGCCAGCAGCCCGCGTGGGGGGCTGGGAAACACCATATATTTT	CASSPRGGLGNTIYF
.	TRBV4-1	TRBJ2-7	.	TGCGCCAGCAGCCAGGCGGAGGGGCGCTTCTACGAGCAGTACTTC	CASSQAEGRFYEQYF
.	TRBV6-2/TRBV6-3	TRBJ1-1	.	TGTGCCAGCAGCCGACCCGCGAACACTGAAGCTTTCTTT	CASSRPANTEAFF
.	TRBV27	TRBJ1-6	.	TGTGCCAGCAGGTCAGTTGGGAGCGGGAATTCACCCCTCCACTTT	CASRSVGSGNSPLHF
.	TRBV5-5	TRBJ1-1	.	TGTGCCAGCAGCTTGTCCGGACACTTGAACACTGAAGCTTTCTTT	CASSLSGHLNTEAFF
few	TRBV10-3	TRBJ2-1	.	TGTGCCATCAGTGATTACAATGAGCAGTTCTTC	CAISDYNEQFF
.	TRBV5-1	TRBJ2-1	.	TGCGCCAGCAGCTTGGTGAGTGGTCAGGGGTCCTACAATGAGCAGTTCTTC	CASSLVSGQGSYNEQFF
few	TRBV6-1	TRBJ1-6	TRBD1	TGTGCCAGCAGTGAATTGGGACAGAATTCACCCCTCCACTTT	CASSELGQNSPLHF
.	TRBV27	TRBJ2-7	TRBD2	TGTGCCAGCAGTTTATCGCCGACTAGCGGGGCGCGCTCCTACGAGCAGTACTTC	CASSLSPTSGARSYEQYF
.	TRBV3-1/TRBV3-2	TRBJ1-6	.	TGTGCCAGCAGCCCGACAAGGGGTCATTCACCCCTCCACTTT	CASSPTRGHSPLHF
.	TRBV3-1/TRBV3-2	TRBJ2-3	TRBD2	TGTGCCAGCAGTCTTACGGGGGGGCGGCTCACAGATACGCAGTATTTT	CASSLTGGRLTDTQYF
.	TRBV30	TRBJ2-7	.	TGTGCCTGGAGTGTTTTCTACGAGCAGTACTTC	CAWSVFYEQYF
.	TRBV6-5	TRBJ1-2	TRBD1	TGTGCCAGCAGTCGGGACAGGGGATCCTATGGCTACACCTTC	CASSRDRGSYGYTF
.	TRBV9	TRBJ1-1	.	TGTGCCAGCAGCGCCCCAACAGGGAACACTGAAGCTTTCTTT	CASSAPTGNTEAFF
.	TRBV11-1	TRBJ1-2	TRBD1	TGTGCCAGCAGGCCCGGGACAGGGCTTGGTGGCTACACCTTC	CASRPGTGLGGYTF
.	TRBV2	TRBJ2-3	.	TGTGCCAGCAGTGAGGGCAGGGGTGGTACTGGTACGCAGTATTTT	CASSEGRGGTGTQYF
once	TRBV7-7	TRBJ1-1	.	TGTGCCAGCAGACCTATATCAGGGTTGAACACTGAAGCTTTCTTT	CASRPISGLNTEAFF
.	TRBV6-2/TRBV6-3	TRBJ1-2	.	TGTGCCAGCAGTTACGTGGGAGTCGATGGCTACACCTTC	CASSYVGVDGYTF
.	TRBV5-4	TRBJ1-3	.	TGTGCCAGCAGCTTGCACGGTGGAAACACCATATATTTT	CASSLHGGNTIYF
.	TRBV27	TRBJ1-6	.	TGTGCCAGCAGTTTATCGGCCCCCTCACCCCTCCACTTT	CASSLSAPSPLHF
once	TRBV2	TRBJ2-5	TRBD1	TGTGCCATCCTCTGGGCTTTACAGGGGGCTTGGGAGACCCAGTACTTC	CAILWALQGAWETQYF
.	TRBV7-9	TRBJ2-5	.	TGTGCCAGCACCCGACCGCGGGGAACCCAAGAGACCCAGTACTTC	CASTRPRGTQETQYF
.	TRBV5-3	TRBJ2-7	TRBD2	TGTGCCAGAAGCTTGGCCCTAGCGGGGACCTACGAGCAGTACTTC	CARSLALAGTYEQYF
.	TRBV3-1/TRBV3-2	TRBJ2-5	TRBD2	TGTGCCAGCAGCCAAGCCGGGGGGGCGGTCGGCCAAGAGACCCAGTACTTC	CASSQAGGAVGQETQYF
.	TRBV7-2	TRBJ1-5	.	TGTGCCAGCACCGGACAGAGCAATCAGCCCCAGCATTTT	CASTGQSNQPQHF
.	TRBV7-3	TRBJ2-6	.	TGTGCCAGCAGCCCCGGGTCAAACAACGTCCTGACTTTC	CASSPGSNNVLTF
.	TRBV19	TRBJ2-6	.	TGTGCCAGTAATACGGGGTTCGGGGCCAACGTCCTGACTTTC	CASNTGFGANVLTF
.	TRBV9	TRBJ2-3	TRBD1	TGTGCCAGCAGCGCCGTAGGGGGACAGGGCACAGATACGCAGTATTTT	CASSAVGGQGTDTQYF
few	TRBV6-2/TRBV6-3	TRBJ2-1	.	TGTGCCAGCAGTTACTCGCCCCCCAGGGGGGTCTACAATGAGCAGTTCTTC	CASSYSPPRGVYNEQFF
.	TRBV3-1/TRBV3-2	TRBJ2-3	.	TGTGCCAGCAGCCAAGGTCCAGGGAGCACAGATACGCAGTATTTT	CASSQGPGSTDTQYF
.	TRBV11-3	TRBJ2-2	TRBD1	TGTGCCAGCAGCCAGTCGCCAGGGGGAGTGGACACCGGGGAGCTGTTTTTT	CASSQSPGGVDTGELFF
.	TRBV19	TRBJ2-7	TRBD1	TGTGCCAGTAGTAGAGGGACAGGGGCCTACGAGCAGTACTTC	CASSRGTGAYEQYF
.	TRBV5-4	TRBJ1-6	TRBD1	TGTGCCAGCAGCTGGGGGACAGGGGCGAATTCACCCCTCCACTTT	CASSWGTGANSPLHF
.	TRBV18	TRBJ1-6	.	TGTGCCAGCTCACTCACCCCGGGACAAAGGAAAATTGGATCACCCCTCCACTTT	CASSLTPGQRKIGSPLHF
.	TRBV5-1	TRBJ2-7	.	TGCGCCAGCAGCTCCGGGACGTTTTACGAGCAGTACTTC	CASSSGTFYEQYF
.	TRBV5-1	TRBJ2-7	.	TGCGCCAGCAGCTTGGACCTCTACTCCTACGAGCAGTACTTC	CASSLDLYSYEQYF